This T cell receptor (beta chain) was sequenced during a study of T cell repertoires in cytomegalovirus infection. TCRdb passed the reads through MiXCR, listing each CDR3 protein once. The top ten hold around three quarters of the sample, which has tens of thousands of distinct CDR3 sequences, 33% seen once. In its sample, this clonotype was seen a few times. Antigen specificity is unknown. Study observations and caveats: Across the ex vivo response, the dominant clonotypes were HLA-C-restricted CMV-specific TCR beta clonotypes.

The source material was PBMCs, sequenced either directly or after in vitro stimulation (not recorded which). This sequence originates from a human donor in good health (CMV status not recorded). Some clones in this sample may be carry-over from other donors' samples.

As DNA, the CDR3 is TGTGCCAGCAGTGACCAGGGGGCATACTACGAGCAGTACTTC. It translates to CASSDQGAYYEQYF. The chain combines TRBV2 with TRBJ2-7, with 8 bases identical to TRBD1. Germline V lookup: CDR1 SNHLY, CDR2 FYNNEI. The trim removed 3 bases at V and 3 bases at J, leaving 4 bases unmatched. The CDR3 extends over 14 amino acids.